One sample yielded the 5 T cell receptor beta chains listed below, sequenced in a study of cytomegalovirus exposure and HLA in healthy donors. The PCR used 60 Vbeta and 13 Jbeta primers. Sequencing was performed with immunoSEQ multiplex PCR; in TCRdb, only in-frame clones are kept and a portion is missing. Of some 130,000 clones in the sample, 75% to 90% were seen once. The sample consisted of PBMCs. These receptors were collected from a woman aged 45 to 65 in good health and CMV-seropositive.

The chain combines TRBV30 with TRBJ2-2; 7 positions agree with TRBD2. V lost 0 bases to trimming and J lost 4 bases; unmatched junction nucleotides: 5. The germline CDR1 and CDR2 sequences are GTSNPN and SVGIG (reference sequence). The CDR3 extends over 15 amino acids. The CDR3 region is CAWSVVASGTGELFF. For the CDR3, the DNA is TGTGCCTGGAGTGTGGTGGCTAGCGGCACCGGGGAGCTGTTTTTT.

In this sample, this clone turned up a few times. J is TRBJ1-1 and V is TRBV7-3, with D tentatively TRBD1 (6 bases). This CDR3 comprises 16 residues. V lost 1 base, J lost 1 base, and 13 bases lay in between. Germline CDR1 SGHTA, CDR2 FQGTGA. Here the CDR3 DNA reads TGTGCCAGCAGCTTAATGGCAGGGGTTCCGAACACTGAAGCTTTCTTT. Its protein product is CASSLMAGVPNTEAFF.

The CDR3 DNA reads TGTGCCAGCAGTGAATTAAGCCAGGCCTATGGCTACACCTTC. The encoded protein is CASSELSQAYGYTF. The rearrangement uses TRBV6-1 and TRBJ1-2; D gene uncertain. Deletions cut 2 bases from V and 4 bases from J, with 11 bases between. The germline gives CDR1 MNHNS, CDR2 SASEGT. The CDR3 runs to 14 residues.

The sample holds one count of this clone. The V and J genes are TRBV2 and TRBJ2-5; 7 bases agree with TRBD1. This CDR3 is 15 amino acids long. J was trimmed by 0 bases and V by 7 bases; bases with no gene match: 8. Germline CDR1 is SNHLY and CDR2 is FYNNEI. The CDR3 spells CASNRQGLYQETQYF. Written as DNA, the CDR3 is TGTGCCAGCAATCGACAGGGATTGTACCAAGAGACCCAGTACTTC.

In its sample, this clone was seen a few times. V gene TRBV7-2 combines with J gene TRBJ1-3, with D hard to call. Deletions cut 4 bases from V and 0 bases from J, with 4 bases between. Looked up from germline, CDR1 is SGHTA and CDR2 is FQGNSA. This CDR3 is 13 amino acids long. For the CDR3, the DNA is TGTGCCAGCAGCTCCGGCTCTGGAAACACCATATATTTT. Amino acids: CASSSGSGNTIYF.